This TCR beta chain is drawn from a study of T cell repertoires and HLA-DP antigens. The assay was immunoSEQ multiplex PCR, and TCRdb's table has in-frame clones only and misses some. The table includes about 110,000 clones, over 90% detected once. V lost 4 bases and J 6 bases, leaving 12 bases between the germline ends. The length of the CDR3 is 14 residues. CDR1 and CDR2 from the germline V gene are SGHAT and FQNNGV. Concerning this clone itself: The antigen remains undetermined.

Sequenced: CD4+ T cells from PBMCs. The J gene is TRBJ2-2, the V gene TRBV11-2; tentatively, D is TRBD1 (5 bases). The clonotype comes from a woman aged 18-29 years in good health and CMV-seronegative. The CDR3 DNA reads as TGTGCCAGCAGCTCCCTGAAAGGGGCCGGGGAGCTGTTTTTT. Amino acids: CASSSLKGAGELFF.